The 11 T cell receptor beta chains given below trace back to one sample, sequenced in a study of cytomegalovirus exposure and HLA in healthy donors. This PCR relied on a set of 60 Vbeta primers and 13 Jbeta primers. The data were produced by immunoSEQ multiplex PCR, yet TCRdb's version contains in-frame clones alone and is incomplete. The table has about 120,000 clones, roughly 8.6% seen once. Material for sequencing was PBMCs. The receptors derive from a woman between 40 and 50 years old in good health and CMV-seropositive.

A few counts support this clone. The CDR3 DNA reads TGTGCCAGCAGGGTCGACATCGGTCCCAACTATGGCTACACCTTC. This translates into CASRVDIGPNYGYTF. The chain carries TRBV6-5 and TRBJ1-2; no firm D call. This CDR3 is built from 15 residues. Germline CDR1 is MNHEY and CDR2 is SVGAGI. The V end lost 6 bases, the J end lost 2 bases, and 16 bases lay between the germline ends.

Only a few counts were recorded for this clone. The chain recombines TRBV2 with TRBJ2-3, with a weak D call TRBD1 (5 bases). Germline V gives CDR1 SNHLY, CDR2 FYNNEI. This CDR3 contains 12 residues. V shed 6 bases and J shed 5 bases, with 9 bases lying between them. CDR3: CASSLQGDTQYF. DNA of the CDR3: TGTGCCAGCAGCCTCCAGGGAGATACGCAGTATTTT.

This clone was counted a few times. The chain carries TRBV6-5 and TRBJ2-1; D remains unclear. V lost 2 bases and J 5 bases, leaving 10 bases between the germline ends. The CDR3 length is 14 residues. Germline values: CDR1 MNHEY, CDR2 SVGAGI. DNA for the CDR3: TGTGCCAGCAGTTACGGAGTAGAGGACAATGAGCAGTTCTTC. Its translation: CASSYGVEDNEQFF.

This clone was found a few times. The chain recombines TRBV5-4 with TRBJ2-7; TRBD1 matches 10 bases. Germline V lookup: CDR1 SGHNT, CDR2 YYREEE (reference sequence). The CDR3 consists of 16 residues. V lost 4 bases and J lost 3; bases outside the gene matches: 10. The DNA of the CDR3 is TGTGCCAGCAGCCATCGCACGGGACAGGGGTTCTACGAGCAGTACTTC. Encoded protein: CASSHRTGQGFYEQYF. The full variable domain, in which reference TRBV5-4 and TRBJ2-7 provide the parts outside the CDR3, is ETGVTQSPTHLIKTRGQQVTLRCSSQSGHNTVSWYQQALGQGPQFIFQYYREEENGRGNFPPRFSGLQFPNYSSELNVNALELDDSALYLCASSHRTGQGFYEQYFGPGTRLTVT.

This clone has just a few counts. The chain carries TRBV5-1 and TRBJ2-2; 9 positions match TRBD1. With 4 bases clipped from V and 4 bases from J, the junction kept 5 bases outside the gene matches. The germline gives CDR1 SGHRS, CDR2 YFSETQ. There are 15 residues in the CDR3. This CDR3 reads CASSERTGVTGELFF. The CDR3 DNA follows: TGCGCCAGCAGCGAACGGACAGGGGTCACCGGGGAGCTGTTTTTT. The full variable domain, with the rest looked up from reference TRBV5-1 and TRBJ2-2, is KAGVTQTPRYLIKTRGQQVTLSCSPISGHRSVSWYQQTPGQGLQFLFEYFSETQRNKGNFPGRFSGRQFSNSRSEMNVSTLELGDSALYLCASSERTGVTGELFFGEGSRLTVL.

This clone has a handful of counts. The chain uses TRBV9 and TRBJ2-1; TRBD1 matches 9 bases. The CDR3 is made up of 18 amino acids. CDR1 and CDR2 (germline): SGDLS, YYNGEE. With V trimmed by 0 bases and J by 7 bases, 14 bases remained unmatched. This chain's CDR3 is CASSVADRGGQKLNEQFF. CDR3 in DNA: TGTGCCAGCAGCGTAGCGGACAGGGGCGGTCAAAAATTGAATGAGCAGTTCTTC.

The CDR3 bases are TGTGCCAGCAGCGCCCGGACAGGGGGGCAAGAGACCCAGTACTTC. Its protein product is CASSARTGGQETQYF. This chain joins TRBV7-2 and TRBJ2-5; 10 bases fit TRBD1. Per germline, CDR1 SGHTA and CDR2 FQGNSA. This CDR3 comprises 15 residues. V gave up 5 bases and J gave up 2 bases; unmatched junction bases: 5.

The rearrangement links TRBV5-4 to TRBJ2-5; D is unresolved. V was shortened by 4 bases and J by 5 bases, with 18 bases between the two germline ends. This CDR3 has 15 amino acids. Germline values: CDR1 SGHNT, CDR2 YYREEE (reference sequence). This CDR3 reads CASSLSAVGPETQYF. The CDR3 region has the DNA TGTGCCAGCAGCCTGAGCGCAGTAGGCCCGGAGACCCAGTACTTC.

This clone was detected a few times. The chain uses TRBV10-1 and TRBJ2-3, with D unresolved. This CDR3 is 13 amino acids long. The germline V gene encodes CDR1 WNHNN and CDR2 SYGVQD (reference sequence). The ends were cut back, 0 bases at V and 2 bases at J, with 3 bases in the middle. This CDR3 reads CASSESFTDTQYF. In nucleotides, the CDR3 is TGCGCCAGCAGTGAGTCCTTCACAGATACGCAGTATTTT.

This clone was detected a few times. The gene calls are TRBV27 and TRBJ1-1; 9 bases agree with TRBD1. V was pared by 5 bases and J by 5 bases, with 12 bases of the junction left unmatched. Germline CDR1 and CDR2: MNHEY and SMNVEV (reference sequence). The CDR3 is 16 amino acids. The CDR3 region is CASSPSGTGIGTEAFF. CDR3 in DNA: TGTGCCAGCAGTCCCTCCGGGACAGGGATCGGGACTGAAGCTTTCTTT.

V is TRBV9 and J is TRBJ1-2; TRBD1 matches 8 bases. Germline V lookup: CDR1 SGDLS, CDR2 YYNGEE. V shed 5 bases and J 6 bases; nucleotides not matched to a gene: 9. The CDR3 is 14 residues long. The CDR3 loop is CASRILTGAHGYTF. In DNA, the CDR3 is TGTGCCAGCAGAATTCTGACAGGGGCTCATGGCTACACCTTC.